This entry lists 17 T cell receptor beta chains sequenced from one sample in a study of blood T cells in healthy people across ages. A second PCR, run for 7 to 11 cycles, used a sample-barcoded 5' primer plus a J-beta primer mix. TCRdb processed the 5' RACE reads anew with MiXCR; each CDR3 protein has one entry. The table shows roughly 700,000 distinct CDR3 sequences, with 45% to 50% occurring only once. Material: blood. The receptors were gathered from an older woman in good health.

In its sample, this clonotype was seen a few times. This chain uses TRBV20-1 with TRBJ2-3, with 7 bases identical to TRBD2. J lost 7 bases, V lost 0 bases, and 10 bases had no gene match. The CDR3 has 15 amino acids. Per the germline V gene, CDR1 is DFQATT and CDR2 is SNEGSKA (reference sequence). CDR3 in amino acids: CSARDRSSGTNTQYF. For the CDR3, the DNA is TGCAGTGCTAGAGATAGGTCCAGCGGGACTAATACGCAGTATTTT.

This chain connects TRBV20-1 to TRBJ2-1, with D perhaps matching TRBD2 (6 bases). This CDR3 is 15 amino acids long. The germline V and J ends were trimmed by 6 bases and 2 bases, with 17 bases remaining between them. Per the germline V gene, CDR1 is DFQATT and CDR2 is SNEGSKA (reference sequence). The CDR3 sequence is CSADRGMDPYNEQFF. The CDR3 bases are TGCAGTGCCGACCGGGGGATGGACCCCTACAATGAGCAGTTCTTC.

The gene calls are TRBV5-1 and TRBJ1-4; D may be TRBD1 (6 bases). Germline V gene sequence: CDR1 SGHRS, CDR2 YFSETQ. The CDR3 length is 13 residues. Trimming shortened V by 4 bases and J by 8 bases, and 12 bases separated the two germline ends. The CDR3 region has the DNA TGCGCCAGCAGCCTCGGACAGCTCGAAAAACTGTTTTTT. Translating gives CASSLGQLEKLFF.

The genes are TRBV4-1 and TRBJ2-7; 7 bases align to TRBD1. V dropped 6 bases and J dropped 0; count of bases not matched to a gene: 20. The CDR3 has 19 amino acids. Germline CDR1 MGHRA, CDR2 YSYEKL. The CDR3 DNA sequence: TGCGCCAGCAGAATGAGGCCCCACCCCGGGACAGAGCCCTCCTACGAGCAGTACTTC. Translating it yields CASRMRPHPGTEPSYEQYF.

The rearrangement joins TRBV7-2 to TRBJ2-1, with TRBD1 as a possible D gene (5 bases). CDR1 and CDR2 (germline): SGHTA, FQGNSA. The CDR3 has 13 amino acids. The V gene lost 6 bases and the J gene lost 4 bases, with 10 bases spanning the gap. The CDR3 is CASSARQYNEQFF. For the CDR3, the DNA is TGTGCCAGCAGTGCGAGACAGTACAATGAGCAGTTCTTC.

The chain combines TRBV20-1 with TRBJ2-1, with 9 bases lining up with TRBD2. Germline-derived CDR1 and CDR2 are DFQATT and SNEGSKA (reference sequence). The CDR3 has 15 amino acids. Trimming removed 0 bases from V and 4 bases from J; junction bases left unmatched: 4. The CDR3 DNA sequence: TGCAGTGCTAGAGAGAGCGGGAGGAGTTACAATGAGCAGTTCTTC. The encoded protein is CSARESGRSYNEQFF.

The J gene is TRBJ2-7, the V gene TRBV27, with TRBD1 matching 9 bases. After removal of 4 bases from V and 4 bases from J, the junction contained 11 bases not matched to a gene. From germline, CDR1 is MNHEY and CDR2 SMNVEV (reference sequence). CDR3 length: 16 amino acids. The chain's CDR3 is CASSSPGTGKQYEQYF. CDR3 nucleotide sequence: TGTGCCAGCAGTTCTCCCGGGACAGGGAAACAATACGAGCAGTACTTC.

The chain couples TRBV5-1 to TRBJ2-7; D may match TRBD1 or TRBD2 (5 bases each). V gave up 3 bases and J gave up 1 base, with 17 bases separating them. The CDR3 consists of 16 residues. Germline CDR1 reads SGHRS; CDR2 reads YFSETQ. CDR3 residues: CASSSPPGHRSYEQYF. CDR3 nucleotide sequence: TGCGCCAGCAGCTCACCCCCGGGGCACCGATCCTACGAGCAGTACTTC.

The chain carries TRBV20-1 and TRBJ2-5; 10 nucleotides align to TRBD2. Germline assignment: CDR1 DFQATT and CDR2 SNEGSKA (reference sequence). This CDR3 comprises 15 residues. The V gene end was trimmed by 4 bases and the J gene end by 2 bases; junction bases not matched to a gene: 7. CDR3 amino acids: CSATRVAGGQETQYF. CDR3 coding DNA: TGCAGTGCTACGAGAGTAGCGGGGGGACAAGAGACCCAGTACTTC.

This clonotype was observed at least ten times. The chain employs TRBV29-1 and TRBJ2-5, with D unresolved. The CDR3 has 9 residues. Trimming removed 3 bases from V and 5 bases from J, with 1 base in between. The germline V gene has CDR1 SQVTM and CDR2 ANQGSEA. The chain's CDR3 is CSVDETQYF. CDR3 nucleotide sequence: TGCAGCGTTGACGAGACCCAGTACTTC.

This clonotype has more than one count but fewer than ten. The J gene is TRBJ2-7, the V gene TRBV10-3; D possibly corresponds to TRBD1 (6 bases). The germline V gene encodes CDR1 ENHRY and CDR2 SYGVKD. V lost 6 bases and J lost 6, with 9 bases in between. This CDR3 comprises 11 residues. In DNA form, the CDR3 reads TGTGCCATCAGGGGACAAAGCGAGCAGTACTTC. As protein: CAIRGQSEQYF.

As regards this clonotype: One junction end does not reproduce the germline sequence, and a read error may be involved. This chain's CDR3 is CTSRVIISGTGMNSPLHF. CDR3 nucleotide sequence: TGTACCAGCAGAGTAATTATCTCCGGGACAGGGATGAATTCACCCCTCCACTTT. The chain uses TRBV27 and TRBJ1-6; 9 nucleotides line up with TRBD1. Germline CDR1 is MNHEY and CDR2 is SMNVEV (reference sequence). The CDR3 runs to 18 residues.

There are many counts of this clonotype. One junction end disagrees with the germline gene, perhaps due to a read error. The chain combines TRBV20-1 with TRBJ2-7; weak D call: TRBD1 (6 bases). The CDR3 has 13 residues. Germline CDR1 and CDR2: DFQATT and SNEGSKA (reference sequence). CDR3 residues: CSVRRDRSYEQYF. CDR3 in DNA: TGCAGTGTTAGACGAGACAGGAGCTACGAGCAGTACTTC.

The sample holds many counts of this clonotype. The genes are TRBV27 and TRBJ2-5; D ambiguous. The CDR3 has 13 residues. The germline CDR1 and CDR2 sequences are MNHEY and SMNVEV (reference sequence). Trimming took 1 base from V and 1 from J, leaving 4 bases between them. The CDR3 is CASSLYTQETQYF. The CDR3 DNA reads TGTGCCAGCAGTTTATACACCCAAGAGACCCAGTACTTC.

V and J are TRBV7-2 and TRBJ2-1, with a possible D match to TRBD2 (5 bases). The end of the DNA is better explained by TRBJ2-7, so the J call may be wrong. The germline gives CDR1 SGHTA, CDR2 FQGNSA. The CDR3 loop spans 15 amino acids. CDR3 protein: CASSLRRLTYNEQYF. The CDR3 DNA sequence: TGTGCCAGCAGCTTAAGGAGGCTCACCTACAATGAGCAGTACTTC.

V is TRBV2 and J is TRBJ2-2, with TRBD2 matching 8 bases. The germline V gene has CDR1 SNHLY and CDR2 FYNNEI. This CDR3 spans 17 amino acids. Trimming cost V 4 bases and J 4 bases; bases outside gene matches: 11. The CDR3 DNA reads TGTGCCAGCAGTGCGACGGGGACTAGTCGTTCCACCGGGGAGCTGTTTTTT. Translated, it gives CASSATGTSRSTGELFF.

This clonotype was recorded a few times. The J gene is TRBJ2-7, the V gene TRBV10-3; 8 nucleotides agree with TRBD1. This CDR3 spans 14 amino acids. Germline CDR1 ENHRY, CDR2 SYGVKD. Trimming at V came to 8 bases and at J to 2 bases, leaving 8 bases not matched to a gene. CDR3 amino acids: CAICPGTGPYEQYF. CDR3 sequence (DNA): TGTGCCATCTGCCCAGGGACAGGACCCTACGAGCAGTACTTC.